What follows are 11 T cell receptor beta chains derived from one specimen sequenced in a study of cytomegalovirus exposure and HLA in healthy donors. The PCR was carried out with 60 Vbeta primers and 13 Jbeta primers. TCRdb keeps only in-frame clones here, not all; method: immunoSEQ multiplex PCR. This sample carries 140,000 or so clones, roughly 62% of them seen once, and the ten largest clones take about 4.5%. Material: PBMCs. The receptors derive from a man aged 55 to 70 in good health and CMV-seronegative.

This CDR3 is CASSLQGDQETQYF. The CDR3 coding sequence is TGCGCCAGCAGCTTACAGGGGGACCAAGAGACCCAGTACTTC. This rearrangement joins TRBV5-1 to TRBJ2-5, with 8 bases identical to TRBD1. Per the germline V gene, CDR1 is SGHRS and CDR2 is YFSETQ. The V gene end was trimmed by 2 bases and the J gene end by 0 bases; junction bases not matched to a gene: 0. The length of the CDR3 is 14 residues.

This chain joins TRBV6-5 and TRBJ2-2; 7 positions agree with TRBD2. V dropped 7 bases and J dropped 2; count of bases not matched to a gene: 7. Germline V gene lookup returns CDR1 MNHEY and CDR2 SVGAGI. This CDR3 has 15 amino acids. The CDR3 sequence is CASTSSGLNTGELFF. DNA of the CDR3: TGTGCCAGCACTTCTAGCGGACTAAACACCGGGGAGCTGTTTTTT.

On this clone: One end of the junction varies from germline; a read error may be responsible. V gene TRBV6-5 combines with J gene TRBJ2-2; D might be TRBD1 (5 bases). The CDR3 is made up of 15 amino acids. Germline V gene data show CDR1 as MNHEY and CDR2 as SVGAGI. The CDR3 DNA reads TGTGCCAGTAGTGCAGAAGTCACGGACACTGGGGAGCTGTTTTTT. Amino acids: CASSAEVTDTGELFF.

This sequence joins TRBV27 and TRBJ2-7; possibly TRBD1 for D (5 bases). The CDR3 covers 13 residues. V was trimmed by 6 bases and J by 1 base, leaving 10 bases between them. CDR1 is MNHEY, CDR2 SMNVEV, per germline (reference sequence). As DNA, the CDR3 is TGTGCCAGCAGAAAGGGGCCATCCTACGAGCAGTACTTC. Its protein product is CASRKGPSYEQYF.

The CDR3 sequence is CASSYPGGRAYEQYF. The CDR3 DNA reads as TGTGCCAGCAGTTACCCAGGGGGCCGAGCCTACGAGCAGTACTTC. The V gene is TRBV6-6, the J gene TRBJ2-7; 8 bases are a match to TRBD1. The germline V gene has CDR1 MNHNY and CDR2 SVGAGI (reference sequence). V lost 2 bases, J lost 2 bases, and 5 bases stayed unmatched. There are 15 residues in the CDR3.

The gene calls are TRBV27 and TRBJ2-6, with 7 positions matching TRBD1. The CDR3 contains 18 residues. Germline lookup yields CDR1 MNHEY and CDR2 SMNVEV (reference sequence). With V trimmed by 5 bases and J by 7 bases, 17 bases remained unmatched. This CDR3 reads CASSPRDSPLGFANVLTF. The CDR3 nucleotides are TGTGCCAGCAGTCCCCGGGACAGCCCCCTCGGTTTTGCCAACGTCCTGACTTTC. The full variable domain, its missing parts supplied by reference TRBV27 and TRBJ2-6, is EAQVTQNPRYLITVTGKKLTVTCSQNMNHEYMSWYRQDPGLGLRQIYYSMNVEVTDKGDVPEGYKVSRKEKRNFPLILESPSPNQTSLYFCASSPRDSPLGFANVLTFGAGSRLTVL.

This clone was detected only a few times. The V call is TRBV7-8, the J call TRBJ2-5, with 9 positions matching TRBD2. CDR1 and CDR2 from the germline V gene are SGHVS and FQNEAQ. This CDR3 region has 16 residues. The V gene end was trimmed by 0 bases and the J gene end by 6 bases; junction bases not matched to a gene: 8. This chain's CDR3 is CASSLARLADRQTQYF. The CDR3 DNA reads as TGTGCCAGCAGCTTAGCCAGACTAGCGGACCGTCAGACCCAGTACTTC.

The J gene is TRBJ2-7, the V gene TRBV27; D not resolved. Deletions cut 6 bases from V and 2 bases from J, with 17 bases between. From germline, CDR1 is MNHEY and CDR2 SMNVEV (reference sequence). This CDR3 spans 15 amino acids. CDR3: CASRPERVRTYEQYF. Here the CDR3 DNA reads TGTGCCAGCAGGCCCGAACGGGTTAGAACCTACGAGCAGTACTTC.

The chain recombines TRBV11-2 with TRBJ2-2; TRBD2 might be the D (6 bases). Trimming left V 4 bases short and J 6 bases short, with 9 bases between. CDR3 length: 13 residues. Germline assignment: CDR1 SGHAT and CDR2 FQNNGV. CDR3 loop: CASSSRGSGELFF. CDR3 nucleotide sequence: TGTGCCAGCAGCTCACGGGGGTCCGGGGAGCTGTTTTTT.

The chain combines TRBV7-3 with TRBJ2-5; 7 bases fit TRBD1. V shed 5 bases, J shed 5 bases, and the junction held 17 bases outside the gene matches. CDR3 length equals 17 residues. Germline V CDR1 and CDR2: SGHTA, FQGTGA. The CDR3 here is CASSLFGRTGVGETQYF. CDR3 sequence (DNA): TGTGCCAGCAGCCTTTTCGGAAGGACAGGAGTAGGCGAGACCCAGTACTTC.

In its sample, this clone was seen a few times. The rearrangement joins TRBV18 to TRBJ2-2, with TRBD1 identical over 8 bases. CDR3 size: 14 residues. Per the germline V gene, CDR1 is KGHSH and CDR2 is LQKENI. Trimming removed 2 bases from V and 7 bases from J; junction bases left unmatched: 3. Written as DNA, the CDR3 is TGTGCCAGCTCACCAGACAGGGGAGGCGGGGAGCTGTTTTTT. It yields the protein CASSPDRGGGELFF.